This TCR beta chain was recovered during a study of technical replicates of blood from a few donors. This table comes from immunoSEQ multiplex PCR, and its TCRdb copy is limited to in-frame clones, with some not included. The profile shows about 81,000 clones, 81% of them singletons. This receptor was obtained from a human donor in good health. Some clones in this sample may be carry-over from other donors' samples. The sequenced material came from PBMCs.

CDR3 nucleotides: TGTGCCAGCAGCCAAGCGGGGAGCTCCTACAATGAGCAGTTCTTC. Protein product: CASSQAGSSYNEQFF. V and J are TRBV4-2 and TRBJ2-1; a weak D match, TRBD2 (5 bases). CDR3 length: 15 amino acids. V was cut by 1 base and J by 0 bases, with 7 bases left in between. The V gene's germline CDR1 is LGHNA and CDR2 YNFKEQ.